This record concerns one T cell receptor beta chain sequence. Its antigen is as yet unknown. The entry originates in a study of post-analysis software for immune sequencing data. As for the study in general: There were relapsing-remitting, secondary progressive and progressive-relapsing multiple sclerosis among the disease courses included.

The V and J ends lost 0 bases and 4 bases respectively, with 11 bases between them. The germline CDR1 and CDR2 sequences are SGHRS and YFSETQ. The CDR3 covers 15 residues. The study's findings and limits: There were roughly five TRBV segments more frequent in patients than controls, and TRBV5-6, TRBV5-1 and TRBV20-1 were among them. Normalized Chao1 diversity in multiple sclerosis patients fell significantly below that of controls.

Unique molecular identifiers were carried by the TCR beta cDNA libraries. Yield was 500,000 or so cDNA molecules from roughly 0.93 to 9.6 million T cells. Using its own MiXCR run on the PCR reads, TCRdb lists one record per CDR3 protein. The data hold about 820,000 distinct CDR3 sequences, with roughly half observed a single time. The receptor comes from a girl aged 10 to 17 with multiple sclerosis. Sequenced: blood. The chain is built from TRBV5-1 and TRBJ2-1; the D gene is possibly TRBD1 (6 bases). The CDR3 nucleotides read TGCGCCAGCAGCTTGGGGTGGACAGTATACAATGAGCAGTTCTTC. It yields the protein CASSLGWTVYNEQFF.